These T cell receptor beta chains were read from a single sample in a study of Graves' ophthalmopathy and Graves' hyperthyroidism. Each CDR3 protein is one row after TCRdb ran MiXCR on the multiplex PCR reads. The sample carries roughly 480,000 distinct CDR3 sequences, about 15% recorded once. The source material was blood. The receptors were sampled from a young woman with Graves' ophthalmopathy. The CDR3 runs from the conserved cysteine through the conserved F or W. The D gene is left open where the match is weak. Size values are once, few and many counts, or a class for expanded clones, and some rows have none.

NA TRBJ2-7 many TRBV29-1 TGCAGCGTTGAATTGGGGTATGAGCAGTACTTC CSVELGYEQYF
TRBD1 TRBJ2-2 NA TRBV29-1 TGCAGCGTTGCTCCGAGACAGGGGAACACCGGGGAGCTGTTTTTT CSVAPRQGNTGELFF
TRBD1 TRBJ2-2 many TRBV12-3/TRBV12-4 TGTGCCAGCAGTTTAAGTTTGGACAGGCGACGATTCGCGAACACCGGGGAGCTGTTTTTT CASSLSLDRRRFANTGELFF
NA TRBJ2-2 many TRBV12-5 TGTGCTAGTGGTTCGCGGCCGCACGGGGAGCTGTTTTTT CASGSRPHGELFF
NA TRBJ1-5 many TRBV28 TGTGCCAGCAGTTTTGGTGGTATTCAGCCCCAGCATTTT CASSFGGIQPQHF
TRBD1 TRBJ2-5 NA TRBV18 TGTGCCAGCTCACCCACAAGGAACAATTTGGGACAGCAAGAGACCCAGTACTTC CASSPTRNNLGQQETQYF
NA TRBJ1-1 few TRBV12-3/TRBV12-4 TGTGCCAGCAGTTTAGCAGGGAGGCAAAGGAACACTGAAGCTTTCTTT CASSLAGRQRNTEAFF
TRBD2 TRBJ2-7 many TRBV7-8 TGTGCCAGCAGCTTACCCCGTCTTACGGGGGGCGAGCAGTACTTC CASSLPRLTGGEQYF
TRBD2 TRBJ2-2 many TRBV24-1 TGTGCCATCTCTTCTAGCGGGTTCGACACCGGGGAGCTGTTTTTT CAISSSGFDTGELFF
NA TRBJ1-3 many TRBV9 TGTGCCAGCAGCGGAGCGACAGGCCCTGGAAACACCATATATTTT CASSGATGPGNTIYF
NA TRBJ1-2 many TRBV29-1 TGCAGCGTTGAAACGCAGGGCCACGGCTATGGCTACACCTTC CSVETQGHGYGYTF
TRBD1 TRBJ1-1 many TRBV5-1 TGCGCCAGCAGCTTCGGGACAGGGGGCGTGATTGATGAAGCTTTCTTT CASSFGTGGVIDEAFF
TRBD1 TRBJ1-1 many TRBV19 TGTGCCAGTAGTGACCAGGGGGCCTTGTGGCACACTGAAGCTTTCTTT CASSDQGALWHTEAFF
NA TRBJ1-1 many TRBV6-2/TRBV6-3 TGTGCCAGCAGTTACTTTGGCACAGCCAACACTGAAGCTTTCTTT CASSYFGTANTEAFF
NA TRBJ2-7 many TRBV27 TGTGCCAGCAGTTTAGGTAACGGAGCCTACGAGCAGTACTTC CASSLGNGAYEQYF
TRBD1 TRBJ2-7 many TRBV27 TGTGCCAGCAGCCTAACTCTAACAGGGGGCGAGCAGTACTTC CASSLTLTGGEQYF
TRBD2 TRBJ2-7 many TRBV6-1 TGTGCCAGCAGTGAAGCGAGCGGGATCCTGGACGAGCAGTACTTC CASSEASGILDEQYF
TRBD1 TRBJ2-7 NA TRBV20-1 TGCAGTGCTAAGGACAGGGTCTACGAGCAGTACTTC CSAKDRVYEQYF
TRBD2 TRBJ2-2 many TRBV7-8 TGTGCCAGCAGCTTGTGGGAGGGCCTCAGCGGGGAGCTGTTTTTT CASSLWEGLSGELFF
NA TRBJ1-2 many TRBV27 TGTGCCAGCAGTTCAGGAGGGTTGTCCAACTATGGCTACACCTTC CASSSGGLSNYGYTF
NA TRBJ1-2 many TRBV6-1 TGTGCCAGCAGTGAAAGACAGACCTCTAACTATGGCTACACCTTC CASSERQTSNYGYTF
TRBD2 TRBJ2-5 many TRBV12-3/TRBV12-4 TGTGCCAGCAGTTTTCGACTAGCGGGGGGGCCCGGTCGACAAGAGACCCAGTACTTC CASSFRLAGGPGRQETQYF
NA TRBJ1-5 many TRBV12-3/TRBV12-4 TGTGCCAGCAGTTTATTGGATAGCAATCACCCCCAGCATTTT CASSLLDSNHPQHF
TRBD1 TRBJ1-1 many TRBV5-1 TGCGCCAGCAGCTTGGCCATGGACAGGGGAGGCACTGAAGCTTTCTTT CASSLAMDRGGTEAFF
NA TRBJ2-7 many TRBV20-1 TGCAGTGCCGGGGAGTTCGCCTACGAGCAGTACTTC CSAGEFAYEQYF
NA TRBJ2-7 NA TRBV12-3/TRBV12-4 TGTGCCAGCAGAAGATACAGGGATATCACCTACGAGCAGTACTTC CASRRYRDITYEQYF
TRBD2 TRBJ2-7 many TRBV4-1 TGCGCCAGCAGCCAGACTAGCGAGACCTACGAGCAGTACTTC CASSQTSETYEQYF
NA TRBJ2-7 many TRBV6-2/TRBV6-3 TGTGCCAGCAGTTACTCCCGGGGCCGAGGAGGCGAGCAGTACTTC CASSYSRGRGGEQYF
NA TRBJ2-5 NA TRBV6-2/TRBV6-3 TGTGCCAGCAGTTATGGGGGACCGGGGGGCCCATTGGGACAAGAGACCCAGTACTTC CASSYGGPGGPLGQETQYF
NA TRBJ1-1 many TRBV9 TGTGCCAGCAGCGTAGGTGGAAACAGGGTGGACACTGAAGCTTTCTTT CASSVGGNRVDTEAFF
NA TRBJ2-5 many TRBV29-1 TGCAGCGTTGAGAAGACCCAGTACTTC CSVEKTQYF
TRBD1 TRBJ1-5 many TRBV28 TGTGCCAGCAGTCCTCAGGGACAGGGCCTTCATAGCAATCAGCCCCAGCATTTT CASSPQGQGLHSNQPQHF
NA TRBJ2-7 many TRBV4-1 TGCGCCAGCAGCCAAGATCTGAGAAGGGACGAGCAGTACTTC CASSQDLRRDEQYF